This TCR delta chain was recovered during a study of gamma-delta chains in newborns, infants, children. Study background: Polyclonal expansion of innate γδ T cells after birth follows microbial exposure.

CDR1 is TSWWSYY and CDR2 is QGS in the germline V gene. Trimming took 2 bases from V and 0 from J; bases not matched to a gene: 21. This CDR3 comprises 22 residues. This clone is labeled as medium-sized (0.01 to 0.1%). TCRdb attributes to this sequence the protein of a much larger clone, which differs from the DNA translation at residue 6; a read error is likely, and the protein displayed is translated from the DNA. TCRdb reprocessed the reads through CATT. The data show thousands of delta-chain clones, roughly 1.5% seen once. Source material: blood. The clonotype was recovered from a child who was a newborn, infant or young child, either healthy, febrile or measles-vaccinated (not recorded which). V is TRDV1 and J is TRDJ1, with 10 positions matching TRDD3. CDR3 region: CALGEAQSYPVGDTGYTDKLIF. The DNA for the CDR3 is TGTGCTCTTGGGGAAGCCCAATCCTACCCAGTGGGGGATACAGGGTACACCGATAAACTCATCTTT.